This TCR beta chain was captured by sequencing in a study of identical twins. TCRdb processed the 5' RACE reads anew with MiXCR; each CDR3 protein has one entry. The sample lists hundreds of thousands of distinct CDR3 sequences, about 20% occurring once. V was shortened by 4 bases and J by 3 bases, with 10 bases between the two germline ends. The CDR3 totals 13 residues. Germline V gene data show CDR1 as MNHEY and CDR2 as SMNVEV (reference sequence). The same specimen was also included in a second study, on T cells expressing NK-cell markers.

This receptor was identified in a young woman in good health. Material for sequencing was PBMCs. The chain links TRBV27 to TRBJ2-7; D gene unclear. This CDR3 is CASSSGSDYEQYF. CDR3 bases: TGTGCCAGCAGTTCCGGTTCGGACTACGAGCAGTACTTC.